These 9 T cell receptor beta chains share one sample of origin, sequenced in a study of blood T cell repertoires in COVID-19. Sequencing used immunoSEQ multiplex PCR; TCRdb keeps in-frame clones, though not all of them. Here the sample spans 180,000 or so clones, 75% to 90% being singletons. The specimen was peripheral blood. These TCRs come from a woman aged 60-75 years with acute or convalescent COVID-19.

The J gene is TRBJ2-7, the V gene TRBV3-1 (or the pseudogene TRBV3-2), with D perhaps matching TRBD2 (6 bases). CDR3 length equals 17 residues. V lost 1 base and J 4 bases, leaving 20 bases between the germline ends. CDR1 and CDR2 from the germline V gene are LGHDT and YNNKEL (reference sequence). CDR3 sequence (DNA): TGTGCCAGCAGCCAAGGGGAAGTAGAGGGACTGATGTACGAGCAGTACTTC. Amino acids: CASSQGEVEGLMYEQYF.

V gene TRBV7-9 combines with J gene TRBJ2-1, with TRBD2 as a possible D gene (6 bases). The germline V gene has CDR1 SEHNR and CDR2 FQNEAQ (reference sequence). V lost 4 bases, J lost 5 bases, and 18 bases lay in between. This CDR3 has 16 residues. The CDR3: CASSSGVAEYDNEQFF. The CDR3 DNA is TGTGCCAGCAGCTCCGGGGTAGCGGAGTACGACAATGAGCAGTTCTTC.

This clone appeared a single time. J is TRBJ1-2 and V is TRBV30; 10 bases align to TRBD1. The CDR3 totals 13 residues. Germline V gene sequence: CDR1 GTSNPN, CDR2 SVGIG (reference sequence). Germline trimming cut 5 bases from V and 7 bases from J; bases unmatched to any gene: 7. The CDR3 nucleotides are TGTGCCTGGGGGAGGACAGGGGGAGTTGGCTACACCTTC. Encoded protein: CAWGRTGGVGYTF.

The CDR3 bases are TGCAGCGTTTCTCGGGGAGGGGAGCTGTTTTTT. Protein product: CSVSRGGELFF. The chain combines TRBV29-1 with TRBJ2-2; D perhaps matches TRBD2 (5 bases). The germline V and J ends were trimmed by 5 bases and 8 bases, with 9 bases remaining between them. This CDR3 is 11 amino acids long. Germline CDR1 is SQVTM and CDR2 is ANQGSEA.

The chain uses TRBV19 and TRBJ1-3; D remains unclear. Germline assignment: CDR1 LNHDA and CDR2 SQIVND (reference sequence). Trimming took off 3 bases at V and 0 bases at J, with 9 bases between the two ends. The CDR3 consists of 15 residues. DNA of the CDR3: TGTGCCAGTAGTATGCTGCCCAGCTCTGGAAACACCATATATTTT. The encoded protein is CASSMLPSSGNTIYF.

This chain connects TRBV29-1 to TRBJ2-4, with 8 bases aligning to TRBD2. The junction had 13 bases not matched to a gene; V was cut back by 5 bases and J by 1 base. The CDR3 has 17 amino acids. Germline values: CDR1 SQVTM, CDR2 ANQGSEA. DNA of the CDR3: TGCAGCGTTCTCCCCCGGGGAACTAGCGGTGCCAAAAACATTCAGTACTTC. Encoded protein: CSVLPRGTSGAKNIQYF.

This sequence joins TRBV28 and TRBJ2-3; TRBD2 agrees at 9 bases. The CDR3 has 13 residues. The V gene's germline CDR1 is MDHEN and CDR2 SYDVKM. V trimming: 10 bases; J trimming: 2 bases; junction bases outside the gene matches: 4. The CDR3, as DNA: TGTGCCACGACTAGCGGACCCACAGATACGCAGTATTTT. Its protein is CATTSGPTDTQYF.

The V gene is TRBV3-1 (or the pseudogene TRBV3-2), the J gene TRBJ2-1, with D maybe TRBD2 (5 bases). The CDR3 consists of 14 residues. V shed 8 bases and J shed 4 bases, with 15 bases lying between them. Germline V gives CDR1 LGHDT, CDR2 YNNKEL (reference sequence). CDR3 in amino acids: CASSRTVIYNEQFF. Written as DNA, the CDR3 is TGTGCCAGCTCCCGGACTGTAATTTACAATGAGCAGTTCTTC.

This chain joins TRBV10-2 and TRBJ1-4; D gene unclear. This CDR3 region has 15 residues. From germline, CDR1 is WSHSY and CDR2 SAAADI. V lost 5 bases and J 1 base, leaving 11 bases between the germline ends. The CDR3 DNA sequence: TGCGCCAGCAGTCCCGACTTCCGAACTAATGAAAAACTGTTTTTT. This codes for CASSPDFRTNEKLFF.